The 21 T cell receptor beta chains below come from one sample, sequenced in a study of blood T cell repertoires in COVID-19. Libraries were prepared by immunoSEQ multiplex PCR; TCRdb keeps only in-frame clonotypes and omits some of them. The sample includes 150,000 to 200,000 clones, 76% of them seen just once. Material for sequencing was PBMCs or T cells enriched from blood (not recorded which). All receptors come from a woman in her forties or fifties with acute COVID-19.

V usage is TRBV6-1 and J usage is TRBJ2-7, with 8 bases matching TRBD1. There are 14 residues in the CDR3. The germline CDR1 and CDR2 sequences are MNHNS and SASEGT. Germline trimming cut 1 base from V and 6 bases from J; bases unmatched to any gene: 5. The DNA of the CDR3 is TGTGCCAGCAGTGAAGGGGGACAGGCCAGCGAGCAGTACGTC. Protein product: CASSEGGQASEQYV.

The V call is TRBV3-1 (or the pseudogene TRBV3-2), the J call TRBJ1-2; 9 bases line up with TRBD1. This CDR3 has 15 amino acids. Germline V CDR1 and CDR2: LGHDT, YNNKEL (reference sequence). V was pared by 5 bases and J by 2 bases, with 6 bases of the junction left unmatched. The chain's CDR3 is CASSARDRVNYGYTF. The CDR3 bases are TGTGCCAGCAGCGCCCGGGACAGGGTAAACTATGGCTACACCTTC.

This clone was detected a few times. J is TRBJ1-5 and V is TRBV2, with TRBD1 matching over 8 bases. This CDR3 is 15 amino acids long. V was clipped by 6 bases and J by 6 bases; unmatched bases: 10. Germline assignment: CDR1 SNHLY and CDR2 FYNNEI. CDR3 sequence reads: CASRPGQGTAQPQHF. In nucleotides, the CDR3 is TGTGCCAGCAGACCTGGACAGGGAACCGCTCAGCCCCAGCATTTT.

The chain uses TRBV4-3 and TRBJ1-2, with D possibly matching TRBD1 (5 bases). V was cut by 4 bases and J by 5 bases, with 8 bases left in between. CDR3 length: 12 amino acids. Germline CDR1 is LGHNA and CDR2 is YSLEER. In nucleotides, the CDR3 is TGCGCCAGCAGCCGAACAGGATATGGCTACACCTTC. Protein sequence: CASSRTGYGYTF.

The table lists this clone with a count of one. CDR3 DNA sequence: TGTGCCAGCAGTTACACGACAGGGCCTTATGGCTACACCTTC. Translated, it gives CASSYTTGPYGYTF. The chain employs TRBV6-2 or TRBV6-3 and TRBJ1-2; 7 bases align to TRBD1. CDR3 size: 14 residues. From germline, CDR1 is MNHEY and CDR2 SVGEGT. J lost 5 bases, V lost 2 bases, and 5 bases had no gene match.

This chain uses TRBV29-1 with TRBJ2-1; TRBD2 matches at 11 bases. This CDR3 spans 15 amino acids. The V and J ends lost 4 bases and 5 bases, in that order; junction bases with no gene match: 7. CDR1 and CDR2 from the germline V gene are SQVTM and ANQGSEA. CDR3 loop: CSVGGLSGGDNEQFF. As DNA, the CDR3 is TGCAGCGTTGGAGGCCTTAGCGGGGGGGACAATGAGCAGTTCTTC.

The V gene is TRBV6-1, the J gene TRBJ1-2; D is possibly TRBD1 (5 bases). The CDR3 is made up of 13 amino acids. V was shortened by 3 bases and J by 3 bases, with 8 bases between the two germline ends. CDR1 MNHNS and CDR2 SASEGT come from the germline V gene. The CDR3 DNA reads TGTGCCAGCAGTGATTCAGGGTACTATGGCTACACCTTC. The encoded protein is CASSDSGYYGYTF.

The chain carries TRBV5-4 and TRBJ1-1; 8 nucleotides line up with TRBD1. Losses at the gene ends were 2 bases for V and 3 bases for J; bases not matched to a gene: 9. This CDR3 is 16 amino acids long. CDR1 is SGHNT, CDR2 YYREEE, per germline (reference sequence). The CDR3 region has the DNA TGTGCCAGCAGCTTCCCGACAGGGGATTTGGACACTGAAGCTTTCTTT. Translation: CASSFPTGDLDTEAFF. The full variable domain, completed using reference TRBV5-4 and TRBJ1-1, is ETGVTQSPTHLIKTRGQQVTLRCSSQSGHNTVSWYQQALGQGPQFIFQYYREEENGRGNFPPRFSGLQFPNYSSELNVNALELDDSALYLCASSFPTGDLDTEAFFGQGTRLTVV.

The CDR3 DNA reads TGTGCCAGCAGCGGTGGGGCATTTAGCTCCTACGAGCAGTACGTC. Protein product: CASSGGAFSSYEQYV. The V and J genes are TRBV6-6 and TRBJ2-7; tentative D call: TRBD1 (5 bases). Germline CDR1 and CDR2: MNHNY and SVGAGI (reference sequence). The ends were cut back, 6 bases at V and 0 bases at J, with 15 bases in the middle. The CDR3 totals 15 residues.

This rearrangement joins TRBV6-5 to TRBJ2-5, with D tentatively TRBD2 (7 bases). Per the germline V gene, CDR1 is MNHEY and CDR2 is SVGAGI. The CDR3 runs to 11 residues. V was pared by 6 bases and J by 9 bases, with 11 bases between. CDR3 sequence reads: CASSPGGPQYF. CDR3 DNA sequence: TGTGCCAGCAGCCCGGGGGGCCCCCAGTACTTC.

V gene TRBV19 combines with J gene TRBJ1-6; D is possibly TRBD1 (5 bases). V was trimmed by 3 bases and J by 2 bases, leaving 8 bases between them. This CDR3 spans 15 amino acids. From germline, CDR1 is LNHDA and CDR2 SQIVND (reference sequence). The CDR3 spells CASSIGQTYNSPLHF. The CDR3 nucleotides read TGTGCCAGTAGTATCGGACAAACCTATAATTCACCCCTCCACTTT.

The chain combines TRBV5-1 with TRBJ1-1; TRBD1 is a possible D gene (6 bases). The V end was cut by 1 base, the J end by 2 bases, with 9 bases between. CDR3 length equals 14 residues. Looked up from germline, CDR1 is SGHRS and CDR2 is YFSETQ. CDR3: CASSLPTGNTEAFF. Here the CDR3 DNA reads TGCGCCAGCAGCTTGCCGACAGGAAACACTGAAGCTTTCTTT.

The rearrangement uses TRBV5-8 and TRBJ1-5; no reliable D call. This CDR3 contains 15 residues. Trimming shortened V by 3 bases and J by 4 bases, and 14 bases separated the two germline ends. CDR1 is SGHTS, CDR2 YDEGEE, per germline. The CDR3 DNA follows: TGTGCCAGCAGCTCCGGGTCTATACCTAATCAGCCCCAGCATTTT. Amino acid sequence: CASSSGSIPNQPQHF.

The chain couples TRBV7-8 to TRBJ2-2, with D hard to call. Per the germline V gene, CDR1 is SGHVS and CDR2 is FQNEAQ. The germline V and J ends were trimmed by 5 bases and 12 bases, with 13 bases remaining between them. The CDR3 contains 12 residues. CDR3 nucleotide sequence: TGTGCCAGCAGCCTGATGGTAGTAAAGCTGTTTTTT. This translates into CASSLMVVKLFF.

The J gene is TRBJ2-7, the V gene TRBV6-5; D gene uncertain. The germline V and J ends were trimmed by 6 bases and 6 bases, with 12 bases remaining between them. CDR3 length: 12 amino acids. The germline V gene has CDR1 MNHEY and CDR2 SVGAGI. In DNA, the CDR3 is TGTGCCAGCAGAGTATCAGAAATCGAGCAGTACGTC. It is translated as CASRVSEIEQYV.

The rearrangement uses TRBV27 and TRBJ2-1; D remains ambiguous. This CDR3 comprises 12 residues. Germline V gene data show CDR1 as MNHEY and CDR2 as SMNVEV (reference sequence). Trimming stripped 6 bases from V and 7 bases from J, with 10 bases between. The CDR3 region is CASRLQPNEQFF. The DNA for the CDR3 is TGTGCCAGCAGACTACAACCGAATGAGCAGTTCTTC.

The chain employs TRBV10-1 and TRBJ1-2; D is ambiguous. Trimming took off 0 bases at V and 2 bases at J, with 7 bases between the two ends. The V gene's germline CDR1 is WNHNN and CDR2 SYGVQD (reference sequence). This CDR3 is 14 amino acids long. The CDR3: CASSESNRNYGYTF. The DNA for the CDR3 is TGCGCCAGCAGTGAGTCAAACAGAAACTATGGCTACACCTTC.

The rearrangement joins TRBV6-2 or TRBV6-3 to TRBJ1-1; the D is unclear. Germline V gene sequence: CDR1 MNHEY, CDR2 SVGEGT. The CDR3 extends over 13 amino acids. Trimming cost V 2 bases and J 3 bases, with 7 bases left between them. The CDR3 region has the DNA TGTGCCAGCAGTTACAAGGGAGACACTGAAGCTTTCTTT. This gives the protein CASSYKGDTEAFF.

CDR3 residues: CASSVGWGRGTEAFF. CDR3 bases: TGTGCCAGCAGCGTAGGCTGGGGGAGGGGCACTGAAGCTTTCTTT. This rearrangement joins TRBV9 to TRBJ1-1, with D perhaps matching TRBD1 (5 bases). In germline, CDR1 is SGDLS, CDR2 YYNGEE. The ends were cut back, 0 bases at V and 4 bases at J, with 13 bases in the middle. This CDR3 contains 15 residues. The whole variable domain, filled in from reference TRBV9 and TRBJ1-1, reads DSGVTQTPKHLITATGQRVTLRCSPRSGDLSVYWYQQSLDQGLQFLIQYYNGEERAKGNILERFSAQQFPDLHSELNLSSLELGDSALYFCASSVGWGRGTEAFFGQGTRLTVV.

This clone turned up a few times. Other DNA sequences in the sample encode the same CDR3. CDR3: CASSLAGGANYGYTF. The CDR3 coding sequence is TGCGCCAGCAGCTTGGCGGGGGGCGCGAACTATGGCTACACCTTC. This sequence joins TRBV5-1 and TRBJ1-2, with D possibly matching TRBD1 (6 bases). The germline V gene has CDR1 SGHRS and CDR2 YFSETQ. The CDR3 sequence is 15 residues long. V lost 0 bases and J lost 2, with 11 bases in between.

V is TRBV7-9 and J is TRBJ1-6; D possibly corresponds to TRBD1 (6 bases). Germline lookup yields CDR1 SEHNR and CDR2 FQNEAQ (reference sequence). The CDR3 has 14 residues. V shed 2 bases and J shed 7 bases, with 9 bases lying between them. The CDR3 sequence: CASSLRTENSPLHF. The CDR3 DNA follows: TGTGCCAGCAGCTTAAGGACAGAAAATTCACCCCTCCACTTT.